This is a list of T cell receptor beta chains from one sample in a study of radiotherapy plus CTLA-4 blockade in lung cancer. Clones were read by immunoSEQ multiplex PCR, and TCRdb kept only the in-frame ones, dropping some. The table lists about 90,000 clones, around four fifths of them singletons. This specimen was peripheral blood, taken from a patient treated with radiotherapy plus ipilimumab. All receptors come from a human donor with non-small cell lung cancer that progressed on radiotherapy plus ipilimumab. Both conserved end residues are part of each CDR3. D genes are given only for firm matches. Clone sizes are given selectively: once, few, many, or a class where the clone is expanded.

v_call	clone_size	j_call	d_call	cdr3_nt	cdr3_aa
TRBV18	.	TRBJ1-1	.	TGTGCCAGCTCACCAATGGGTAGGAACACTGAAGCTTTCTTT	CASSPMGRNTEAFF
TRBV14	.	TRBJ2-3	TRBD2	TGTGCCAGCAGCCAAGCCCCCGCGGGAGTTGTCGATACGCAGTATTTT	CASSQAPAGVVDTQYF
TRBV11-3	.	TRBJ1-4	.	TGTGCCAGCAGCTTAGCCCGATTTGGGGATCGTGGAACTAATGAAAAACTGTTTTTT	CASSLARFGDRGTNEKLFF
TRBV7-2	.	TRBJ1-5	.	TGTGCCAGCAGCTCCGGTTTTGGCAATCAGCCCCAGCATTTT	CASSSGFGNQPQHF
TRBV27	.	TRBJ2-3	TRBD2	TGTGCCAGCAGACTAGCGGGGGGGCCGGGGGATACGCAGTATTTT	CASRLAGGPGDTQYF
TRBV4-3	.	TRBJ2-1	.	TGCGCCAGCAGCCAAGACTACTCGGCCAATGAGCAGTTCTTC	CASSQDYSANEQFF
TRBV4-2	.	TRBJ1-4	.	TGTGCCAGCAGCCAAGGTGGGATGGGTAATGAAAAACTGTTTTTT	CASSQGGMGNEKLFF
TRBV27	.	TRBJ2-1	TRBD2	TGTGCCAGCAGTCCGCTATCTAGCGGGAGTGGAGGCAATGAGCAGTTCTTC	CASSPLSSGSGGNEQFF
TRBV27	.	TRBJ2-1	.	TGTGCCAGCAGTTTCACTACCCGAGCCAATGAGCAGTTCTTC	CASSFTTRANEQFF
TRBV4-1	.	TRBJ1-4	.	TGCGCCAGCAGCCAAGTACCAGCGGAAAAACTGTTTTTT	CASSQVPAEKLFF
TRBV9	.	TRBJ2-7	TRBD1	TGTGCCAGCAGTGCAGGACAGGGGGCGACCTACGAGCAGTACTTC	CASSAGQGATYEQYF
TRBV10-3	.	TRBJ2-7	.	TGTGCCATCAGCCCCGCCGAGCTAGCAACCCACGAGCAGTACTTC	CAISPAELATHEQYF
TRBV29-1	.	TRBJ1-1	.	TGCAGCGTTGAAGACCAGAGACGAGTGAACACTGAAGCTTTCTTT	CSVEDQRRVNTEAFF
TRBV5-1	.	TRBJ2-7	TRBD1	TGCGCCAGCAGCTTGGGACAGGGGGTCCACGAGCAGTACTTC	CASSLGQGVHEQYF
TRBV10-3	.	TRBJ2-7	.	TGTGCCATCAGTCAGGCCCGGGACGAGCAGTACTTC	CAISQARDEQYF
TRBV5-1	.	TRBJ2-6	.	TGCGCCAGCAGCTTGACAGCCTCTGGGGCCAACGTCCTGACTTTC	CASSLTASGANVLTF
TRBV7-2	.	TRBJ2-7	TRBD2	TGTGCCAGCAGCTTAGGGCTAGCGGGAGGGCACGAGCAGTACTTC	CASSLGLAGGHEQYF
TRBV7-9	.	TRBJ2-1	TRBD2	TGTGCCAGCGGGGGGGAGCGGGAGAATGAGCAGTTCTTC	CASGGERENEQFF
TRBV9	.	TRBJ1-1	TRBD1	TGTGCCAGCAGCCCCAGGACAGGGTCGGCGAACACTGAAGCTTTCTTT	CASSPRTGSANTEAFF
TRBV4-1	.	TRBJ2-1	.	TGCGCCAGCAGCCAGGACTCAGGGAGAAGGGAGTTCTTC	CASSQDSGRREFF
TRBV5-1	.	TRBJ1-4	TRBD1	TGCGCCAGCAGCATACAGGGGACAACTAATGAAAAACTGTTTTTT	CASSIQGTTNEKLFF
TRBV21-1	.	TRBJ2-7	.	TGTGCCAGCAGCCCGTTTAGTGGGGGGCCACGGTCCGAGCAGTACTTC	CASSPFSGGPRSEQYF
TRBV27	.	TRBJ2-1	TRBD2	TGTGCCAGCAGTTTGACTAGCGGGATCAATGAGCAGTTCTTC	CASSLTSGINEQFF
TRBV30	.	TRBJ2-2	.	TGTGCCTGGAGTGAGAGGTCCACCGGGGAGCTGTTTTTT	CAWSERSTGELFF
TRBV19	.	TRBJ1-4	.	TGTGCCAGTAGCCTGGGGGGTGTGGCTAATGAAAAACTGTTTTTT	CASSLGGVANEKLFF
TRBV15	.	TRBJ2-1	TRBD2	TGTGCCACCAGCAGTAGCTGGGCGGGAGACCACAATGAGCAGTTCTTC	CATSSSWAGDHNEQFF
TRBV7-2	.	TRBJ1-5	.	TGTGCCAGCAGCTTACAATTCGGGGCGGGCAATCAGCCCCAGCATTTT	CASSLQFGAGNQPQHF
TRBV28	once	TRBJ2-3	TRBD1	TGTGCCAGCAGCCCAGGACAGGGATGGGGTTACCCCACAGATACGCAGTATTTT	CASSPGQGWGYPTDTQYF
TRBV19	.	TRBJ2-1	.	TGTGCCAGGAAACGCGAACAGGGAACGCATGAGCAGTTCTTC	CARKREQGTHEQFF
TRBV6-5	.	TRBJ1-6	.	TGTGCCAGCAGTTACGAGGCAGGGTTGGGGCCCCTCCACTTT	CASSYEAGLGPLHF
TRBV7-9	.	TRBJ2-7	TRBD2	TGTGCCAGCAGCTTTCAGGAGCGGGGAACCTACGAGCAGTACTTC	CASSFQERGTYEQYF
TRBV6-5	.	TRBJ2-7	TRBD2	TGTGCCAGCACCCGGACTAGCGGGGCCTACGAGCAGTACTTC	CASTRTSGAYEQYF
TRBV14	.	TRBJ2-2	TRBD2	TGTGCCAGCAGCCAAGATCTGTTACTAGCGGGAGGGGCCTCCACCGGGGAGCTGTTTTTT	CASSQDLLLAGGASTGELFF
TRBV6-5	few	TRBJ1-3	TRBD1	TGTGCCAGCAGTTCCTTGGACAGGGGAATATCATATTTT	CASSSLDRGISYF
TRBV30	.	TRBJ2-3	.	TGTGCCTGGAGTGTACGCCGGGGGGCGGCAGATACGCAGTATTTT	CAWSVRRGAADTQYF
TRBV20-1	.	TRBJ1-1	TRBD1	TGCAGTGCTTGGGACAGGGAAGCTTTCTTT	CSAWDREAFF
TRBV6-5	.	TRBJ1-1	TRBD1	TGTGCCAGCAGCCCTTCAGGGGGCACCGCTTTCTTT	CASSPSGGTAFF
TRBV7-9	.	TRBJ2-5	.	TGTGCCAGCAGGTTCGGAACCCAAGAGACCCAGTACTTC	CASRFGTQETQYF
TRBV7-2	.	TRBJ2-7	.	TGTGCCAGCAGCCCTGAGGGGGTAGATTGGACCTACGAGCAGTACTTC	CASSPEGVDWTYEQYF
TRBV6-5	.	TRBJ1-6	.	TGTGCCAGCAGTTACTCAGGGAGTTCACCCCTCCACTTT	CASSYSGSSPLHF
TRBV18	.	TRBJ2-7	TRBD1	TGTGCCAGCTCACTGCCGGGACAGGGCCGAGATGGGCAGTACTTC	CASSLPGQGRDGQYF
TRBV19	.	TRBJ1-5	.	TGTGCCAGTACCTCCAGAGGGGTCAATCAGCCCCAGCATTTT	CASTSRGVNQPQHF